Listed here are 30 T cell receptor beta chains from one sample, sequenced in a study of blood T cell repertoires in COVID-19. Generated by immunoSEQ multiplex PCR, the TCRdb table keeps only in-frame clones and is missing some. In the table there are 90,000 to 110,000 clones, 82% of which are singletons. The source material was peripheral blood. These receptor sequences come from a woman older than 75 with acute or convalescent COVID-19.

This chain connects TRBV29-1 to TRBJ1-1, with D perhaps matching TRBD1 (6 bases). Trimming stripped 4 bases from V and 0 bases from J, with 9 bases between. The CDR3 is 13 residues long. Looked up from germline, CDR1 is SQVTM and CDR2 is ANQGSEA. The chain's CDR3 is CSVGGQLNTEAFF. The DNA of the CDR3 is TGCAGCGTTGGAGGACAGTTGAACACTGAAGCTTTCTTT.

This chain links TRBV3-1 (or the pseudogene TRBV3-2) with TRBJ1-4; 9 bases agree with TRBD1. This CDR3 is built from 15 residues. The J segment lost 8 bases and the V segment lost 6 bases, leaving 10 bases of the junction unmatched. Germline V gives CDR1 LGHDT, CDR2 YNNKEL (reference sequence). CDR3 loop: CASSHRGPRAEKLFF. CDR3 in DNA: TGTGCCAGCAGTCACAGGGGGCCCAGGGCGGAAAAACTGTTTTTT.

This clone was recorded many times. Here the CDR3 DNA reads TGTGCCAGCAGGGCAGGGGAGAAGAACACTGAAGCTTTCTTT. Translation: CASRAGEKNTEAFF. The V gene is TRBV6-4, the J gene TRBJ1-1, with D perhaps matching TRBD1 (6 bases). Per germline, CDR1 MRHNA and CDR2 SNTAGT. Trimming took off 6 bases at V and 1 base at J, with 12 bases between the two ends. The CDR3 spans 14 residues.

The chain joins TRBV5-1 to TRBJ1-4; D not resolved. Per the germline V gene, CDR1 is SGHRS and CDR2 is YFSETQ. The CDR3 loop spans 15 amino acids. The germline V and J ends were trimmed by 1 base and 6 bases, with 13 bases remaining between them. In DNA form, the CDR3 reads TGCGCCAGCAGCTTGAATGGAAAGGAGCATGAAAAACTGTTTTTT. Protein sequence: CASSLNGKEHEKLFF.

CDR3 sequence reads: CATSGTGSYEQYF. CDR3 nucleotides: TGCGCCACCTCAGGGACAGGGTCCTACGAGCAGTACTTC. This chain uses TRBV10-1 with TRBJ2-7, with 9 bases lining up with TRBD1. Germline values: CDR1 WNHNN, CDR2 SYGVQD (reference sequence). The CDR3 runs to 13 residues. The J segment lost 1 base and the V segment lost 10 bases, leaving 5 bases of the junction unmatched.

The V and J genes are TRBV29-1 and TRBJ2-1, with 11 nucleotides matching TRBD2. The CDR3 length is 15 residues. The V segment lost 5 bases and the J segment 5 bases; nucleotides outside the gene matches: 8. Germline values: CDR1 SQVTM, CDR2 ANQGSEA. This CDR3 is CSVSAGTSGNNEQFF. DNA of the CDR3: TGCAGCGTTTCTGCCGGGACTAGCGGAAACAATGAGCAGTTCTTC.

The chain is built from TRBV5-1 and TRBJ2-7, with TRBD1 as a possible D gene (5 bases). The CDR3 has 15 amino acids. Germline V lookup: CDR1 SGHRS, CDR2 YFSETQ. With 2 bases removed from V and 5 bases from J, the gap between germline ends came to 17 bases. CDR3 in amino acids: CASSLTGAGIHEQYF. In DNA, the CDR3 is TGCGCCAGCAGCTTAACAGGCGCCGGTATCCACGAGCAGTACTTC.

The V and J genes are TRBV6-5 and TRBJ1-1; TRBD1 aligns across 8 bases. This CDR3 comprises 12 residues. Germline V gene sequence: CDR1 MNHEY, CDR2 SVGAGI. Trimming at V came to 10 bases and at J to 3 bases, leaving 4 bases not matched to a gene. The CDR3 DNA is TGTGCCATACAGGGGGTAGACACTGAAGCTTTCTTT. Translated: CAIQGVDTEAFF.

The V and J genes are TRBV28 and TRBJ1-6, with D maybe TRBD1 (6 bases). The CDR3 is 14 amino acids. Between the trimmed V and J ends, which lost 7 bases and 5 bases, there was a span of 12 bases. The germline V gene encodes CDR1 MDHEN and CDR2 SYDVKM. The CDR3 spells CASTRTVNNSPLHF. Written as DNA, the CDR3 is TGTGCCAGCACCCGGACAGTGAATAATTCACCCCTCCACTTT.

V gene TRBV4-2 combines with J gene TRBJ2-2, with D possibly being TRBD1 (6 bases). The CDR3 has 14 amino acids. CDR1 and CDR2 from the germline V gene are LGHNA and YNFKEQ. Trimming pared 2 bases from V and 6 bases from J, leaving 10 bases between. CDR3 nucleotides: TGTGCCAGCAGCCAATCACAGGGTGCCGGGGAGCTGTTTTTT. Translation gives CASSQSQGAGELFF.

The chain carries TRBV10-1 and TRBJ2-7; 12 positions agree with TRBD2. In germline, CDR1 is WNHNN, CDR2 SYGVQD (reference sequence). The CDR3 is 14 amino acids. J was trimmed by 6 bases and V by 5 bases; bases with no gene match: 5. The CDR3 is CASSPSGRAIEQYF. The CDR3 DNA sequence: TGCGCCAGCAGTCCTAGCGGGAGGGCCATCGAGCAGTACTTC.

This clone was seen only a few times. The rearrangement joins TRBV6-2 or TRBV6-3 to TRBJ2-7; 7 nucleotides line up with TRBD2. V was pared by 2 bases and J by 5 bases, with 3 bases of the junction left unmatched. Germline V CDR1 and CDR2: MNHEY, SVGEGT. The CDR3 is 13 amino acids. The CDR3 sequence: CASSYREVHEQYV. In DNA, the CDR3 is TGTGCCAGCAGTTACCGGGAGGTCCACGAGCAGTACGTC.

This chain's CDR3 is CATSGYEGSNEQFF. DNA of the CDR3: TGTGCCACCAGTGGATATGAGGGATCTAATGAGCAGTTCTTC. V is TRBV24-1 and J is TRBJ2-1; D might be TRBD2 (5 bases). Trimming left V 5 bases short and J 7 bases short, with 14 bases between. CDR1 is KGHDR and CDR2 is SFDVKD in the germline V gene. The CDR3 is 14 amino acids.

This clone came up once. The DNA of the CDR3 is TGTGCCAGCAGTGGGTACAGCCCCGATGAAAAACTGTTTTTT. Translation gives CASSGYSPDEKLFF. The V call is TRBV2, the J call TRBJ1-4; unclear D gene. Germline values: CDR1 SNHLY, CDR2 FYNNEI. V lost 4 bases and J lost 6, with 12 bases in between. This CDR3 contains 14 residues.

This clone is a singleton in its sample. V usage is TRBV11-3 and J usage is TRBJ2-3, with TRBD2 identical over 8 bases. The CDR3 has 16 residues. Germline loops: CDR1 SGHNT, CDR2 YENEEA. V trimming: 2 bases; J trimming: 6 bases; junction bases outside the gene matches: 10. The CDR3 sequence: CASSLYREGLSDTQYF. DNA for the CDR3: TGTGCCAGCAGCTTATACCGGGAGGGCCTTTCGGATACGCAGTATTTT.

The rearrangement links TRBV29-1 to TRBJ2-3; 14 positions agree with TRBD2. J was trimmed by 2 bases and V by 1 base; bases with no gene match: 2. Germline-derived CDR1 and CDR2 are SQVTM and ANQGSEA. CDR3 length: 16 residues. The CDR3 loop reads CSVEGTSGRSTDTQYF. In DNA form, the CDR3 reads TGCAGCGTTGAAGGGACTAGCGGGAGGTCCACAGATACGCAGTATTTT.

The CDR3 sequence is CASSSPGQGSSGNTIYF. The CDR3 nucleotides read TGTGCCAGCAGTTCACCGGGACAGGGGAGCTCTGGAAACACCATATATTTT. The chain has TRBV28 and TRBJ1-3; 10 bases map to TRBD1. CDR3 length: 17 residues. The germline CDR1 and CDR2 sequences are MDHEN and SYDVKM. Losses at the gene ends were 4 bases for V and 0 bases for J; bases not matched to a gene: 6. Together with reference TRBV28 and TRBJ1-3, the CDR3 gives the full variable domain: DVKVTQSSRYLVKRTGEKVFLECVQDMDHENMFWYRQDPGLGLRLIYFSYDVKMKEKGDIPEGYSVSREKKERFSLILESASTNQTSMYLCASSSPGQGSSGNTIYFGEGSWLTVV.

This clone came up once. The chain is built from TRBV19 and TRBJ2-5; 10 nucleotides line up with TRBD2. The CDR3 runs to 16 residues. The ends lost 6 bases at V and 1 base at J; junction bases unmatched: 8. Germline-derived CDR1 and CDR2 are LNHDA and SQIVND (reference sequence). DNA for the CDR3: TGTGCCAGTAGAGGTTCACTAGCGGGGCCCCAAGAGACCCAGTACTTC. Encoded protein: CASRGSLAGPQETQYF.

The chain has TRBV6-2 or TRBV6-3 and TRBJ2-1; no definite D call. Germline CDR1 reads MNHEY; CDR2 reads SVGEGT. The CDR3 spans 12 residues. Trimming left V 2 bases short and J 15 bases short, with 14 bases between. For the CDR3, the DNA is TGTGCCAGCAGTTACCCGCGGCCGGATAGGTTCTTC. Translation: CASSYPRPDRFF.

The chain links TRBV18 to TRBJ2-5, with D possibly being TRBD1 (5 bases). CDR3 length: 16 residues. V lost 1 base to trimming and J lost 3 bases, with 15 bases between them. Germline values: CDR1 KGHSH, CDR2 LQKENI. The CDR3 protein is CASSPLYRQGEETQYF. The CDR3, as DNA: TGTGCCAGCTCACCACTATACCGTCAGGGTGAAGAGACCCAGTACTTC.

The CDR3 here is CASSLEGDGDYNEQFF. The CDR3 coding sequence is TGCGCCAGCAGCTTGGAGGGAGATGGGGATTACAATGAGCAGTTCTTC. The chain uses TRBV5-1 and TRBJ2-1; D perhaps matches TRBD2 (5 bases). The CDR3 has 16 amino acids. CDR1 SGHRS and CDR2 YFSETQ come from the germline V gene. Trimming left V 0 bases short and J 4 bases short, with 14 bases between. The full variable domain, rest sourced from reference TRBV5-1 and TRBJ2-1, is KAGVTQTPRYLIKTRGQQVTLSCSPISGHRSVSWYQQTPGQGLQFLFEYFSETQRNKGNFPGRFSGRQFSNSRSEMNVSTLELGDSALYLCASSLEGDGDYNEQFFGPGTRLTVL.

The chain is built from TRBV5-6 and TRBJ2-2; no firm D call. V dropped 2 bases and J dropped 4 bases, with 6 bases sitting between them. CDR1 and CDR2 (germline): SGHDT, YYEEEE. The CDR3 runs 13 residues. CDR3 sequence: CASSLRSTGELFF. The CDR3, as DNA: TGTGCCAGCAGCTTACGGTCCACCGGGGAGCTGTTTTTT.

The gene calls are TRBV4-2 and TRBJ2-7, with a tentative D call TRBD1 (6 bases). Germline CDR1 and CDR2: LGHNA and YNFKEQ. The CDR3 covers 15 residues. Trimming took 0 bases from V and 5 from J, leaving 14 bases between them. Here the CDR3 reads CASSQDSGAPDEQYF. The CDR3 DNA is TGTGCCAGCAGCCAAGATTCAGGGGCCCCCGACGAGCAGTACTTC.

This clone occurred a few times. CDR3 nucleotide sequence: TGCGCCAGCAGCCAAGCGGGTGTCCAAGAGACCCAGTACTTC. Residues: CASSQAGVQETQYF. V is TRBV4-1 and J is TRBJ2-5; D is uncertain. The V end lost 1 base, the J end lost 1 base, and 7 bases lay between the germline ends. The CDR3 totals 14 residues. Germline assignment: CDR1 MGHRA and CDR2 YSYEKL.

The chain joins TRBV7-2 to TRBJ2-5, with D perhaps TRBD2 (6 bases). The CDR3 covers 15 residues. Germline assignment: CDR1 SGHTA and CDR2 FQGNSA. Deletions cut 2 bases from V and 0 bases from J, with 10 bases between. The CDR3 nucleotides read TGTGCCAGCAGCTTATCGGGGGAGTACCAAGAGACCCAGTACTTC. Amino acids: CASSLSGEYQETQYF.

In its sample, this clone was seen a few times. The chain combines TRBV4-1 with TRBJ2-7, with TRBD1 matching 12 bases. V trimming: 4 bases; J trimming: 3 bases; junction bases outside the gene matches: 4. Germline CDR1 and CDR2: MGHRA and YSYEKL. The CDR3 sequence is 15 residues long. CDR3 protein: CASSPGTGGGYEQYF. The CDR3 nucleotides read TGCGCCAGCAGCCCGGGGACAGGGGGCGGCTACGAGCAGTACTTC.

The V call is TRBV28, the J call TRBJ2-7; D gene ambiguous. This CDR3 region has 11 residues. Per germline, CDR1 MDHEN and CDR2 SYDVKM. The V and J ends lost 6 bases and 0 bases respectively, with 3 bases between them. Here the CDR3 DNA reads TGTGCCAGCAGGAGCTCCTACGAGCAGTACTTC. Translated: CASRSSYEQYF.

The genes are TRBV6-5 and TRBJ2-3; D not resolved. The V and J ends lost 7 bases and 0 bases respectively, with 14 bases between them. Germline CDR1 is MNHEY and CDR2 is SVGAGI. This CDR3 has 15 amino acids. The DNA for the CDR3 is TGTGCCAGCACTTTATTTGGCGGCAGCACAGATACGCAGTATTTT. Amino acid sequence: CASTLFGGSTDTQYF.

This sequence joins TRBV18 and TRBJ1-2, with D possibly matching TRBD1 (5 bases). Germline CDR1 is KGHSH and CDR2 is LQKENI. Between the trimmed V and J ends, which lost 3 bases and 3 bases, there was a span of 11 bases. CDR3 length: 14 amino acids. CDR3 sequence: CASSPGGVDYGYTF. The CDR3 nucleotides are TGTGCCAGCTCACCGGGGGGGGTCGACTATGGCTACACCTTC.

The chain combines TRBV3-1 (or the pseudogene TRBV3-2) with TRBJ2-3, with 9 bases matching TRBD2. The junction had 14 bases not matched to a gene; V was cut back by 10 bases and J by 3 bases. This CDR3 region has 16 residues. CDR1 LGHDT and CDR2 YNNKEL come from the germline V gene (reference sequence). The CDR3 protein is CATTVGAGGGTDTQYF. The CDR3, as DNA: TGTGCCACGACGGTAGGAGCGGGAGGAGGTACAGATACGCAGTATTTT.